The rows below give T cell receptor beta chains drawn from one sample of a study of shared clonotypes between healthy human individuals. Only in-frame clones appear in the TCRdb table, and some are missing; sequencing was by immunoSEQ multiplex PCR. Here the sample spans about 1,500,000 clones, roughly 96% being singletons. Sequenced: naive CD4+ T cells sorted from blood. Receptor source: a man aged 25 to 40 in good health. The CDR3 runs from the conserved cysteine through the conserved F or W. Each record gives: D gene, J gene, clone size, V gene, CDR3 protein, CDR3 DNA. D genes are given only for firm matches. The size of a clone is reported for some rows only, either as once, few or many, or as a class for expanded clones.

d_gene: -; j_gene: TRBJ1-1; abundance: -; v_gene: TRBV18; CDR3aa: CASSPKQGGGTEAFF; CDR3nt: TGTGCCAGCTCGCCAAAACAGGGTGGTGGGACTGAAGCTTTCTTT
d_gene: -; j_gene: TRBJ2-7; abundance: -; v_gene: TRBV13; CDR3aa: CASSQFTSYEQYF; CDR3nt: TGTGCCAGCAGCCAATTTACGAGCTACGAGCAGTACTTC
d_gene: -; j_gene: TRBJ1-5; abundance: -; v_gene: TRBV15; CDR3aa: CATSRFGGSNQPQHF; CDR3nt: TGTGCCACCAGCAGGTTTGGGGGTAGCAATCAGCCCCAGCATTTT
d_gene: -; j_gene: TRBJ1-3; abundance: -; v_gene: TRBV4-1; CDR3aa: CASSHGVNSGNTIYF; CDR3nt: TGCGCCAGCAGCCACGGCGTAAACTCTGGAAACACCATATATTTT
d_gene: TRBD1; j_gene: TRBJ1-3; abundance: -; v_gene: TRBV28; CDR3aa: CASRGQGARNTIYF; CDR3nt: TGTGCCAGCAGGGGGCAGGGGGCTAGGAACACCATATATTTT
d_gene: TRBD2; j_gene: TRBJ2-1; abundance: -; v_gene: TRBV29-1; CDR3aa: CSVEEAGGPLGEQFF; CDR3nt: TGCAGCGTTGAAGAGGCGGGAGGGCCTCTGGGTGAGCAGTTCTTC
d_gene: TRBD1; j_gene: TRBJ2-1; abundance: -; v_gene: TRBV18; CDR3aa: CASSKDRGYEQFF; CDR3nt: TGTGCCAGCTCAAAGGACAGGGGGTATGAGCAGTTCTTC
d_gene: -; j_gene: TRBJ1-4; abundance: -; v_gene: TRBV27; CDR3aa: CASSFLGGGANEKLFF; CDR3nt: TGTGCCAGCAGTTTTTTGGGCGGGGGAGCTAATGAAAAACTGTTTTTT
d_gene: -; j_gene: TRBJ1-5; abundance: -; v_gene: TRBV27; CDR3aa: CASSPNGGRNQPQHF; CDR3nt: TGTGCCAGCAGCCCGAATGGAGGGCGCAATCAGCCCCAGCATTTT
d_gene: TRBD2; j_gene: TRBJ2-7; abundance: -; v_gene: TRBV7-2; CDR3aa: CASSLVGRLYEQYF; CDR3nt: TGTGCCAGCAGCCTAGTCGGGAGGCTCTACGAGCAGTACTTC
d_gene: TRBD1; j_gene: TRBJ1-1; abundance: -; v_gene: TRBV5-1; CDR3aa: CASSLGDRGPETEAFF; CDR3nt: TGCGCCAGCAGCTTGGGTGACAGGGGGCCGGAGACTGAAGCTTTCTTT
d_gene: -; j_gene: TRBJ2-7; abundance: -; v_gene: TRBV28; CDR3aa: CASTHGQTYEQYF; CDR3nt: TGTGCCAGCACCCATGGGCAAACCTACGAGCAGTACTTC
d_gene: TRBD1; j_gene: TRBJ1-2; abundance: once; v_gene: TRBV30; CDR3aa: CAWSVLVTGGFYGYTF; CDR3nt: TGTGCCTGGAGTGTATTAGTGACAGGGGGTTTCTATGGCTACACCTTC
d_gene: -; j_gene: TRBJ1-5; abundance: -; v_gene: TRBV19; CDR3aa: CASSSPRGAPGYQPQHF; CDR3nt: TGTGCCAGTAGTAGCCCCCGGGGGGCACCAGGCTATCAGCCCCAGCATTTT
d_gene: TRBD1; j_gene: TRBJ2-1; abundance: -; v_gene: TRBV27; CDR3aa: CASSAHRQGVSYNEQFF; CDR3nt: TGTGCCAGCAGTGCCCACCGACAGGGGGTATCCTACAATGAGCAGTTCTTC
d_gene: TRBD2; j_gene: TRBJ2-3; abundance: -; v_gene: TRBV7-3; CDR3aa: CASSPSGRSTDTQYF; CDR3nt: TGTGCCAGCAGCCCCAGCGGGAGAAGCACAGATACGCAGTATTTT
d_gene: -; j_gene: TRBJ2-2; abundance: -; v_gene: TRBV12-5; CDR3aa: CASFPFDSFGGIPGRELFF; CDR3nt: TGTGCTAGTTTCCCCTTCGACAGTTTCGGAGGGATCCCTGGCCGGGAGCTGTTTTTT
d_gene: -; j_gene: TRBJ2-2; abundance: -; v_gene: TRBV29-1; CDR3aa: CSAVAPGELFF; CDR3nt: TGCAGCGCCGTTGCACCGGGGGAGCTGTTTTTT
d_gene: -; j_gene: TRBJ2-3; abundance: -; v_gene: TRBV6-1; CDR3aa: CASSPSTDTQYF; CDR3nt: TGTGCCAGCAGTCCCAGCACAGATACGCAGTATTTT
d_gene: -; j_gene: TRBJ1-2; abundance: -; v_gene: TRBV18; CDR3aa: CASSQLFRDGYTF; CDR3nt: TGTGCCAGCTCACAACTGTTCAGGGACGGCTACACCTTC
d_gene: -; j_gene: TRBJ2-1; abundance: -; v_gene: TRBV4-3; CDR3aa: CASSRFGSFTYNEQFF; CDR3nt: TGCGCCAGCAGCCGTTTCGGGAGTTTTACCTACAATGAGCAGTTCTTC
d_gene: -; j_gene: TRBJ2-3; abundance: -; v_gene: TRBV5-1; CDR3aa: CASSRKIGGPGDTQYF; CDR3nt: TGCGCCAGCAGCCGGAAGATCGGAGGGCCCGGGGATACGCAGTATTTT
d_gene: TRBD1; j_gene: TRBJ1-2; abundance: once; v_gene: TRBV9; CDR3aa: CASNNDDRGGYGYTF; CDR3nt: TGTGCCAGCAATAACGACGACAGGGGCGGCTATGGCTACACCTTC
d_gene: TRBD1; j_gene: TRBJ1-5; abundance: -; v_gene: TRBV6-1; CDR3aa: CASSEETGGYQPQHF; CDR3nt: TGTGCCAGCAGTGAAGAGACAGGGGGATATCAGCCCCAGCATTTT
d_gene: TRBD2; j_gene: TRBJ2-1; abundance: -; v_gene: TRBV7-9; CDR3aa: CASSLSKAASGSYNEQFF; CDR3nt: TGTGCCAGCAGCTTAAGCAAGGCGGCTAGCGGATCCTACAATGAGCAGTTCTTC
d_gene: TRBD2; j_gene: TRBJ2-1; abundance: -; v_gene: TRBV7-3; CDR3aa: CASSETSGKRNEQFF; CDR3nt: TGTGCCAGCAGCGAGACTAGCGGGAAGCGCAATGAGCAGTTCTTC
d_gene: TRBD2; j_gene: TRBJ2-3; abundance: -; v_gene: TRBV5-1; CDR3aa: CASTRLALSTDTQYF; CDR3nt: TGCGCCAGCACCCGACTAGCGCTAAGCACAGATACGCAGTATTTT
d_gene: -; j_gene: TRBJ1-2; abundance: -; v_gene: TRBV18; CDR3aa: CASSPPGGGYTF; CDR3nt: TGTGCCAGCTCACCACCAGGTGGCGGCTACACCTTC
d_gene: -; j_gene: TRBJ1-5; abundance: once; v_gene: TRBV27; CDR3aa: CASSLYGGSNQPQHF; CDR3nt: TGTGCCAGCAGTTTATATGGGGGCAGCAATCAGCCCCAGCATTTT
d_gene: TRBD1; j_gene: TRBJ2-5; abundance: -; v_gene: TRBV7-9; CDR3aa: CASSYPSRGRETQYF; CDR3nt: TGTGCCAGCAGCTACCCCTCCAGGGGGCGGGAGACCCAGTACTTC
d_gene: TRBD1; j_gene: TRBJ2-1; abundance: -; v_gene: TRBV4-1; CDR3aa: CASSHTGAYNEQFF; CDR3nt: TGCGCCAGCAGCCATACAGGGGCTTACAATGAGCAGTTCTTC
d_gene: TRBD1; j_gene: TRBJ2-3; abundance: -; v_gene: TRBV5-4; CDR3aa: CASSTGGTDTQYF; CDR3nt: TGTGCCAGCAGCACAGGGGGAACAGATACGCAGTATTTT
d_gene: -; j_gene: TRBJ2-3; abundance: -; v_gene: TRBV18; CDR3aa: CASSPQGPGIADTQYF; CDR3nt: TGTGCCAGCTCCCCGCAGGGACCTGGGATTGCAGATACGCAGTATTTT
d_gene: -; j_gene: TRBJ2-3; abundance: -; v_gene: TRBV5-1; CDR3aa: CASSLDSEDTQYF; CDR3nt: TGCGCCAGCAGCTTGGATTCGGAAGATACGCAGTATTTT
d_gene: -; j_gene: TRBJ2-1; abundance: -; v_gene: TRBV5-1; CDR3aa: CASSLGPGASYNEQFF; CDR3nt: TGCGCCAGCAGCTTGGGTCCGGGGGCATCCTACAATGAGCAGTTCTTC
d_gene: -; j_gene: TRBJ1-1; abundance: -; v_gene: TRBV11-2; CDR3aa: CASSSRGNTEAFF; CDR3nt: TGTGCCAGCAGCTCACGGGGGAACACTGAAGCTTTCTTT
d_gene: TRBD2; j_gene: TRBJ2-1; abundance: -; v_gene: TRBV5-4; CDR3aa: CASSRLAGGLNEQFF; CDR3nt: TGTGCCAGCTCAAGACTAGCGGGAGGCCTCAATGAGCAGTTCTTC
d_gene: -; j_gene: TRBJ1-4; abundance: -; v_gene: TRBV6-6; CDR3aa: CASSYRPGTNEKLFF; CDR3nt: TGTGCCAGCAGTTACAGGCCCGGCACTAATGAAAAACTGTTTTTT
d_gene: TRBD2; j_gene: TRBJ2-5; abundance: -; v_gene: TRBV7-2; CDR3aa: CASSLIAGEETQYF; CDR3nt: TGTGCCAGCAGCCTGATAGCGGGAGAAGAGACCCAGTACTTC
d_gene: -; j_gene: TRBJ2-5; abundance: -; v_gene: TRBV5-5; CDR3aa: CASSWTQETQYF; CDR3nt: TGTGCCAGCAGCTGGACCCAAGAGACCCAGTACTTC
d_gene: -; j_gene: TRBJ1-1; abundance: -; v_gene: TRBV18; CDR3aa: CASSPLTGTVNTEAFF; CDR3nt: TGTGCCAGCTCACCACTCACGGGGACGGTGAACACTGAAGCTTTCTTT
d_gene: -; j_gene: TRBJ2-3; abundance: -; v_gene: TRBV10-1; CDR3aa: CASSEVMTSYDTQYF; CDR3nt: TGCGCCAGCAGTGAAGTTATGACTAGTTACGATACGCAGTATTTT
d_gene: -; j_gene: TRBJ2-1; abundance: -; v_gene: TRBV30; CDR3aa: CAFDSRKRVFNEQFF; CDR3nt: TGTGCCTTCGACTCACGAAAGAGGGTCTTCAATGAGCAGTTCTTC
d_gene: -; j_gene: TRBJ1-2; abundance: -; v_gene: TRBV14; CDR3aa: CASSQFWDMGYGYTF; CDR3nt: TGTGCCAGCAGCCAATTTTGGGACATGGGCTATGGCTACACCTTC
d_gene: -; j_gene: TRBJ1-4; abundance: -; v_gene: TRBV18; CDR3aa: CASSETGGDNEKLFF; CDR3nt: TGTGCCAGCTCGGAGACCGGAGGAGATAATGAAAAACTGTTTTTT
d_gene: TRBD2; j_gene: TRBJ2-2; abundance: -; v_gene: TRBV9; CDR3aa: CASSVLASGALGELFF; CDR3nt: TGTGCCAGCAGCGTATTGGCTAGCGGGGCGCTCGGGGAGCTGTTTTTT
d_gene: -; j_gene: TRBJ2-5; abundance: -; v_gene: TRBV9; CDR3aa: CASSVEPHQETQYF; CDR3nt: TGTGCCAGCAGCGTAGAGCCACATCAAGAGACCCAGTACTTC
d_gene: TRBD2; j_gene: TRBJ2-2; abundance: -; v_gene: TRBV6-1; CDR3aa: CASSESVGGPVTGELFF; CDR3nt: TGTGCCAGCAGTGAATCAGTGGGAGGGCCGGTGACCGGGGAGCTGTTTTTT
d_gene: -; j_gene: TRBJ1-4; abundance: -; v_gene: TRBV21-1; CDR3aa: CASSKKWLKATFNEKLFF; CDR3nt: TGTGCCAGCAGCAAAAAGTGGCTTAAGGCGACATTTAATGAAAAACTGTTTTTT
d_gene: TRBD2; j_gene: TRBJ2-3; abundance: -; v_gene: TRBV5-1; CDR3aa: CASSSLAGGGADTQYF; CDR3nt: TGCGCCAGCAGCTCCTTAGCGGGAGGCGGGGCAGATACGCAGTATTTT
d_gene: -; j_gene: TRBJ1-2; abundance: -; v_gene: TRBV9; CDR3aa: CASRPEGVNYGYTF; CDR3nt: TGTGCCAGCCGACCCGAGGGAGTTAACTATGGCTACACCTTC
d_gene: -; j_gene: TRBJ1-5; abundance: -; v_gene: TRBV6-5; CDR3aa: CASSSQGNQPQHF; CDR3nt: TGTGCCAGCAGTTCACAGGGAAATCAGCCCCAGCATTTT
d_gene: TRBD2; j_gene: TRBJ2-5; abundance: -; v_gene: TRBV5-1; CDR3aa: CASRSSGQETQYF; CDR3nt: TGCGCCAGCAGATCTAGCGGACAAGAGACCCAGTACTTC
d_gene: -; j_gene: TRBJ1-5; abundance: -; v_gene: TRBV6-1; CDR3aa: CASSELARRNQPQHF; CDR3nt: TGTGCCAGCAGTGAACTGGCACGCCGGAATCAGCCCCAGCATTTT